Below, one TCR beta chain is given with its context. The entry originates in a study of blood T cell repertoires in COVID-19. Study information: The United States, Italy and Spain provided the acute and convalescent COVID-19 samples.

V was pared by 0 bases and J by 5 bases, with 10 bases between. Per germline, CDR1 MNHEY and CDR2 SMNVEV (reference sequence). There are 14 residues in the CDR3. In the original workflow: Reference gene primer amplification gave estimated nucleated cell counts. Profiling relied on immunoSEQ multiplex PCR, and the TCRdb table lists in-frame clones only, not all of them. D and trimming come from the DNA, and the V and J calls and clone size come from that table. In the table there are 490,000 or so clones, approximately 86% of which are singletons. Across about two dozen US areas, participants ranged in age from about 18 to 100 years. In assigning cohorts, the study relied on participant-reported clinical history.

The sequence was obtained from a woman in her sixties or seventies who had recovered from COVID-19. The J gene is TRBJ1-1, the V gene TRBV27; possibly TRBD1 for D (6 bases). Specimen: PBMCs or T cells enriched from blood (not recorded which). Here the CDR3 reads CASSLSGARTEAFF. CDR3 in DNA: TGTGCCAGCAGTTTATCGGGGGCGCGGACTGAAGCTTTCTTT.